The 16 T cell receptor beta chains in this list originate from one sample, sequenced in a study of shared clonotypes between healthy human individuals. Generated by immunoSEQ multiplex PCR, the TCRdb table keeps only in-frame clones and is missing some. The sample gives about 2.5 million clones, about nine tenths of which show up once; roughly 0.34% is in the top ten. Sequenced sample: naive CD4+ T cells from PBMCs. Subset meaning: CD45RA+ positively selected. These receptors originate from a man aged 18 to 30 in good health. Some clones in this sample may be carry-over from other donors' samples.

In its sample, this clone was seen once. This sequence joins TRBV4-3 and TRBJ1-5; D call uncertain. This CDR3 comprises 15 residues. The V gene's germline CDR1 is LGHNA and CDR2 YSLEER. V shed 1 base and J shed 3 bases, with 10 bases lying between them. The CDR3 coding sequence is TGCGCCAGCAGCCAAGGGCAGCCCTTCAATCAGCCCCAGCATTTT. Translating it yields CASSQGQPFNQPQHF.

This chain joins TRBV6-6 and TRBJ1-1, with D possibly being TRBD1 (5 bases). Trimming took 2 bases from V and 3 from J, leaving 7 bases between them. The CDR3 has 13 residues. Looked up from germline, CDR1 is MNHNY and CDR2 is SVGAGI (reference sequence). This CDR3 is CASSYGDDTEAFF. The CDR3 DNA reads TGTGCCAGCAGTTACGGGGACGACACTGAAGCTTTCTTT.

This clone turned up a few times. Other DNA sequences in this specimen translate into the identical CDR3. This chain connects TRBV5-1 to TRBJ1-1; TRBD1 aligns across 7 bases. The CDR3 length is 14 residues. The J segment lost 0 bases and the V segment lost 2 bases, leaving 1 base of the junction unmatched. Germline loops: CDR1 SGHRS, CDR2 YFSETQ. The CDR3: CASSFDRVNTEAFF. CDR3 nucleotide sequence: TGCGCCAGCAGCTTCGACAGGGTGAACACTGAAGCTTTCTTT.

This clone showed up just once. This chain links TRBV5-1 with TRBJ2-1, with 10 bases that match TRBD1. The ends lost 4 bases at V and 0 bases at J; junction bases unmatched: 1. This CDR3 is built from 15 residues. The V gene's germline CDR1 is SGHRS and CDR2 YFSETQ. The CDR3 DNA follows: TGCGCCAGCAGCGGGACAGGGGACTCCTACAATGAGCAGTTCTTC. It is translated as CASSGTGDSYNEQFF.

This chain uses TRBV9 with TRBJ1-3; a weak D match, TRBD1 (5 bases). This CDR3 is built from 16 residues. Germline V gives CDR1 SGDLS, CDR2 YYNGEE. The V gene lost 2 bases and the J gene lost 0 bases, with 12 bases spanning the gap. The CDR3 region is CASSVRTWGSGNTIYF. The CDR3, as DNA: TGTGCCAGCAGCGTCCGGACATGGGGCTCTGGAAACACCATATATTTT.

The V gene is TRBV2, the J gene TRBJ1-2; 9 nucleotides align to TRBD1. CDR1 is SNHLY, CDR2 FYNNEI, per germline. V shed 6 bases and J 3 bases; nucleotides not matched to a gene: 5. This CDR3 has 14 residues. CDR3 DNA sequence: TGTGCCAGCAGGGTACAGGGGGCCCACTATGGCTACACCTTC. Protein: CASRVQGAHYGYTF.

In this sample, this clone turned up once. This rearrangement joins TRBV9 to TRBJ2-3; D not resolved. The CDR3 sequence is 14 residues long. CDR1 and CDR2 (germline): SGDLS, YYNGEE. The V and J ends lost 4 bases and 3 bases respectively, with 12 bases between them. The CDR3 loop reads CASSLDVGTDTQYF. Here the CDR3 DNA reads TGTGCCAGCAGCCTAGACGTCGGAACAGATACGCAGTATTTT. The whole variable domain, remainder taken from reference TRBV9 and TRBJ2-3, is DSGVTQTPKHLITATGQRVTLRCSPRSGDLSVYWYQQSLDQGLQFLIQYYNGEERAKGNILERFSAQQFPDLHSELNLSSLELGDSALYFCASSLDVGTDTQYFGPGTRLTVL.

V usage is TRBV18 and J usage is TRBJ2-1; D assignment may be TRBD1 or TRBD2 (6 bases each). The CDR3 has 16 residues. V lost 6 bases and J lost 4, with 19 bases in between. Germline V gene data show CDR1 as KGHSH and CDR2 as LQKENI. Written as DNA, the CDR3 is TGTGCCAGCTCTCGCAACGGCGCGGGGACATACAATGAGCAGTTCTTC. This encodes CASSRNGAGTYNEQFF.

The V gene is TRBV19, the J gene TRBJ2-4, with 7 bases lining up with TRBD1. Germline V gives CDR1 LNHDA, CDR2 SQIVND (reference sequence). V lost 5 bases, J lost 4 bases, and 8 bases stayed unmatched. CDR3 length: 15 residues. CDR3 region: CASSLSPRGKNIQYF. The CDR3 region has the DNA TGTGCCAGTAGTCTTAGCCCCAGGGGGAAAAACATTCAGTACTTC.

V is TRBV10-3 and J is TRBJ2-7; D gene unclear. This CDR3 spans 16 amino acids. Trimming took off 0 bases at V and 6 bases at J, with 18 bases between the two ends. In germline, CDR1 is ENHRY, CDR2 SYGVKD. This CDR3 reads CAISESGQRFSLEQYF. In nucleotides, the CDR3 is TGTGCCATCAGTGAGTCGGGCCAGCGTTTTTCCCTCGAGCAGTACTTC.

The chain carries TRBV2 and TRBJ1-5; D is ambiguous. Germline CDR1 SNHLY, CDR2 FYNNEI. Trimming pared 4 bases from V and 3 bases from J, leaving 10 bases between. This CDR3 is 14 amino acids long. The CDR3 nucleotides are TGTGCCAGCAGTGCGGCCGGGGACAATCAGCCCCAGCATTTT. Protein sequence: CASSAAGDNQPQHF. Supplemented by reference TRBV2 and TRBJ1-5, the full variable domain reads EPEVTQTPSHQVTQMGQEVILRCVPISNHLYFYWYRQILGQKVEFLVSFYNNEISEKSEIFDDQFSVERPDGSNFTLKIRSTKLEDSAMYFCASSAAGDNQPQHFGDGTRLSIL.

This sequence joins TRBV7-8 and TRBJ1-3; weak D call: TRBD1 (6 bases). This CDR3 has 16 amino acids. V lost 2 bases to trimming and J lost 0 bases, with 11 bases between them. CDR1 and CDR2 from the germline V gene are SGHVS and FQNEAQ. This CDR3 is CASSLTGYLSGNTIYF. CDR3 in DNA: TGTGCCAGCAGCTTAACAGGGTACCTCTCTGGAAACACCATATATTTT.

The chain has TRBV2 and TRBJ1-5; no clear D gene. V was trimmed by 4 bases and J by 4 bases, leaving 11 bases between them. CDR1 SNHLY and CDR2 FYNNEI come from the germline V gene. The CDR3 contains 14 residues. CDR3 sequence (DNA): TGTGCCAGCAGTGGTCAAGGAGTAAATCAGCCCCAGCATTTT. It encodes CASSGQGVNQPQHF. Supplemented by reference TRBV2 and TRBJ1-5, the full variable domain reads EPEVTQTPSHQVTQMGQEVILRCVPISNHLYFYWYRQILGQKVEFLVSFYNNEISEKSEIFDDQFSVERPDGSNFTLKIRSTKLEDSAMYFCASSGQGVNQPQHFGDGTRLSIL.

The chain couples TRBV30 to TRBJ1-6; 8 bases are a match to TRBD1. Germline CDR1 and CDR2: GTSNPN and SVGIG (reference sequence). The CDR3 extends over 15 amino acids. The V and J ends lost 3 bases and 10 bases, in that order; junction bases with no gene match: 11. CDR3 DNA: TGTGCCTGGAGGGGCCGGCAGGGGGCTCAATCACCCCTCCACTTT. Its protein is CAWRGRQGAQSPLHF.

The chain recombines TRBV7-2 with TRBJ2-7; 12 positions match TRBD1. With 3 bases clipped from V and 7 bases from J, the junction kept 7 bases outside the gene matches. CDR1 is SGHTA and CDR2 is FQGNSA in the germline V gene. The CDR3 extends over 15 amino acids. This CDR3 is CASSLGTGGLEEQYF. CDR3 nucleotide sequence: TGTGCCAGCAGCTTGGGGACAGGGGGCTTAGAGGAGCAGTACTTC. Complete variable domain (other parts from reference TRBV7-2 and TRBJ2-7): GAGVSQSPSNKVTEKGKDVELRCDPISGHTALYWYRQSLGQGLEFLIYFQGNSAPDKSGLPSDRFSAERTGGSVSTLTIQRTQQEDSAVYLCASSLGTGGLEEQYFGPGTRLTVT.

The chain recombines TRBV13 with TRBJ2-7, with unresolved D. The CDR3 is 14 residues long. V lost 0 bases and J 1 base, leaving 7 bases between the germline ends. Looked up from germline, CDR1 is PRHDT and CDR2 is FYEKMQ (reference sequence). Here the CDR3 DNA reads TGTGCCAGCAGCTTAGGCCTGTCGTCCTACGAGCAGTACTTC. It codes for CASSLGLSSYEQYF.